Each of the 2 T cell receptor beta chains below was sequenced from the same sample in a study of siplizumab effects on memory and regulatory T cells. Profiling relied on immunoSEQ multiplex PCR, and the TCRdb table lists in-frame clones only, not all of them. The data show approximately 98,000 clones, with around 94% seen just once and 1% to 1.5% held by the top ten. The source material was non-Treg CD4+ T cells sorted from blood. All receptors derive from a human donor in good health.

This rearrangement joins TRBV4-2 to TRBJ1-2, with 9 bases matching TRBD1. Germline V lookup: CDR1 LGHNA, CDR2 YNFKEQ. This CDR3 region has 17 residues. The trim removed 4 bases at V and 5 bases at J, leaving 14 bases unmatched. The CDR3 coding sequence is TGTGCCAGCAGCCCTTCCCCGGGACAGGGAATTCAGTATGGCTACACCTTC. Protein: CASSPSPGQGIQYGYTF.

The chain is built from TRBV27 and TRBJ2-5, with 7 positions matching TRBD2. CDR3 length: 15 residues. Germline V lookup: CDR1 MNHEY, CDR2 SMNVEV (reference sequence). V lost 5 bases and J lost 4; bases outside the gene matches: 10. CDR3 DNA sequence: TGTGCCAGCAGTCCCCAGCCGGGAGGTCGAGAGACCCAGTACTTC. Amino acids: CASSPQPGGRETQYF.